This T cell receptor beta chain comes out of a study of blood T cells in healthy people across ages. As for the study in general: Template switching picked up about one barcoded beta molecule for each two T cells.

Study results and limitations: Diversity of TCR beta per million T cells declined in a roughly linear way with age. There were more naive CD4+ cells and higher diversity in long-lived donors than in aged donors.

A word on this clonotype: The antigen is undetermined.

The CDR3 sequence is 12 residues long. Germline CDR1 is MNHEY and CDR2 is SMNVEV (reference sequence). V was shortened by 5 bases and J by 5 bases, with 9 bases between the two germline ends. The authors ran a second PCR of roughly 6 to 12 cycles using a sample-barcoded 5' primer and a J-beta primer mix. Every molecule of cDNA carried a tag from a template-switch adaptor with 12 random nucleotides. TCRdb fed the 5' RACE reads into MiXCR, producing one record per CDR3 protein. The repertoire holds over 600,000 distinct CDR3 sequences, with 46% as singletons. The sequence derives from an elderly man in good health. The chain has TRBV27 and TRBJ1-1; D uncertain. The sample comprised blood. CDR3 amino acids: CASSGWGTEAFF. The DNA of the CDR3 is TGTGCCAGCAGTGGCTGGGGAACTGAAGCTTTCTTT.